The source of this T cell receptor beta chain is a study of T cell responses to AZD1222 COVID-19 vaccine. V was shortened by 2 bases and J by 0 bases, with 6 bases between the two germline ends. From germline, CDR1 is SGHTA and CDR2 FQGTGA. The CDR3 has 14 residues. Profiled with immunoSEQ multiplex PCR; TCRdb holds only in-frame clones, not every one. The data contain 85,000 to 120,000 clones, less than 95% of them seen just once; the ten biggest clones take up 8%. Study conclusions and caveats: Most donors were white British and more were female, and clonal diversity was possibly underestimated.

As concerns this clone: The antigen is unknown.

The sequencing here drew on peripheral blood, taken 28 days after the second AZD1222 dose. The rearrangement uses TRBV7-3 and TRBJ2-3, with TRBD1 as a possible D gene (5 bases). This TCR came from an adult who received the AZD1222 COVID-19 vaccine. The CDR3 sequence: CASSLGASTDTQYF. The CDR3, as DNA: TGTGCCAGCAGCTTAGGGGCGAGCACAGATACGCAGTATTTT.